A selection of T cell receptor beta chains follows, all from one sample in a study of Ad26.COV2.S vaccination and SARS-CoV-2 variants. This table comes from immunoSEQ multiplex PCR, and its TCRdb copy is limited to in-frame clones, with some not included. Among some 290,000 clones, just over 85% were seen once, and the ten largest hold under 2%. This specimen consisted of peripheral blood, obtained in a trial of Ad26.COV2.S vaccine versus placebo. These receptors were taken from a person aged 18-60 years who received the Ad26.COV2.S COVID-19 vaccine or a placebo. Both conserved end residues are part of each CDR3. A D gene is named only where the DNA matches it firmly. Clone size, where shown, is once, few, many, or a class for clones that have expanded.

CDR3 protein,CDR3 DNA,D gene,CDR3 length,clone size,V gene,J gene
CASSLGTGLVAEQFF,TGTGCCAGCAGCTTAGGGACAGGGTTAGTTGCTGAGCAGTTCTTC,TRBD1,15,-,TRBV7-2,TRBJ2-1
CASSYSKFDRNYGYTF,TGTGCCAGCAGTTACTCGAAGTTCGACAGAAACTATGGCTACACCTTC,-,16,-,TRBV6-5,TRBJ1-2
CASSPDRGRSFYGYTF,TGTGCCAGCAGCCCAGACAGGGGGAGGTCTTTCTATGGCTACACCTTC,TRBD1,16,-,TRBV11-2,TRBJ1-2
CASSYLSRQPYEQYF,TGTGCCAGCAGTTACCTCTCTCGACAACCCTACGAGCAGTACTTC,-,15,-,TRBV6-2/TRBV6-3,TRBJ2-7
CASSDEGADQYF,TGTGCCAGCAGTGATGAGGGGGCGGACCAGTACTTC,TRBD1,12,-,TRBV2,TRBJ2-7
CASSLVRSGNTEAFF,TGTGCCAGCAGCTTGGTTCGATCCGGGAACACTGAAGCTTTCTTT,-,15,few,TRBV5-4,TRBJ1-1
CASSLRQAREETQYF,TGTGCCAGCAGCTTAAGACAGGCCCGTGAAGAGACCCAGTACTTC,-,15,-,TRBV7-9,TRBJ2-5
CASSVDGAPDQPQHF,TGTGCCAGCAGCGTAGATGGTGCTCCTGATCAGCCCCAGCATTTT,-,15,-,TRBV9,TRBJ1-5
CAISERGQDNQPQHF,TGTGCCATCAGTGAGCGGGGACAGGACAATCAGCCCCAGCATTTT,TRBD1,15,-,TRBV10-3,TRBJ1-5
CASSQVTGGNYGYTF,TGTGCCAGCAGCCAAGTGACCGGAGGTAACTATGGCTACACCTTC,-,15,-,TRBV4-2,TRBJ1-2
CASSPGSGVVTEAFF,TGTGCCAGCTCACCAGGATCAGGGGTAGTAACTGAAGCTTTCTTT,-,15,-,TRBV18,TRBJ1-1
CASSLGRNNQPQHF,TGTGCCAGCAGCTTGGGACGGAACAATCAGCCCCAGCATTTT,-,14,-,TRBV5-8,TRBJ1-5
CASSLIIGPARGSPLHF,TGTGCCAGCAGCTTAATCATAGGCCCAGCCCGAGGGTCACCCCTCCACTTT,-,17,-,TRBV7-8,TRBJ1-6
CASSPTTEMNTEAFF,TGTGCCAGCTCACCCACGACAGAGATGAACACTGAAGCTTTCTTT,-,15,-,TRBV18,TRBJ1-1
CASRRANRQVGGNEQFF,TGTGCCAGCAGGCGGGCTAACAGACAGGTGGGGGGCAATGAGCAGTTCTTC,-,17,once,TRBV27,TRBJ2-1
CASSNHGRVGGELFF,TGTGCCAGCAGCAACCATGGCAGGGTGGGCGGGGAGCTGTTTTTT,-,15,-,TRBV25-1,TRBJ2-2
CASSRTGGTDTQYF,TGTGCCAGCAGCCGGACAGGAGGCACAGATACGCAGTATTTT,TRBD1,14,-,TRBV6-5,TRBJ2-3
CSVRDRVYEQYF,TGCAGCGTCCGGGACAGGGTCTACGAGCAGTACTTC,TRBD1,12,-,TRBV29-1,TRBJ2-7
CASSVAGSYEQYF,TGTGCCAGCAGCGTAGCGGGCAGTTACGAGCAGTACTTC,-,13,once,TRBV9,TRBJ2-7
CASSLREGDIQYF,TGTGCCAGCAGCTTGAGGGAGGGAGACATTCAGTACTTC,TRBD2,13,-,TRBV5-4,TRBJ2-4
CASSVGPLSSGNTIYF,TGTGCCAGCAGCGTGGGACCGCTAAGCTCTGGAAACACCATATATTTT,-,16,once,TRBV5-4,TRBJ1-3
CASSLVGSNEQFF,TGTGCCAGCAGCTTGGTCGGGAGCAATGAGCAGTTCTTC,-,13,-,TRBV5-6,TRBJ2-1
CATRSTGLDGYTF,TGTGCCACAAGATCAACAGGGTTGGACGGCTACACCTTC,-,13,-,TRBV19,TRBJ1-2
CASSWDRGGQPQHF,TGCGCCAGCAGCTGGGACAGGGGTGGTCAGCCCCAGCATTTT,TRBD1,14,-,TRBV5-1,TRBJ1-5
CASSTRTDGQPQHF,TGTGCCAGTAGTACAAGGACAGACGGTCAGCCCCAGCATTTT,-,14,-,TRBV19,TRBJ1-5
CASSEPQGVGYGYTF,TGTGCCAGCAGTGAGCCGCAGGGGGTTGGCTATGGCTACACCTTC,TRBD1,15,-,TRBV2,TRBJ1-2
CASSGLGAQHF,TGTGCCAGCAGCGGGCTGGGGGCCCAGCATTTT,-,11,-,TRBV7-3,TRBJ1-5
CASSVAQGMNTEAFF,TGTGCCAGCAGCGTAGCTCAGGGTATGAACACTGAAGCTTTCTTT,-,15,-,TRBV9,TRBJ1-1